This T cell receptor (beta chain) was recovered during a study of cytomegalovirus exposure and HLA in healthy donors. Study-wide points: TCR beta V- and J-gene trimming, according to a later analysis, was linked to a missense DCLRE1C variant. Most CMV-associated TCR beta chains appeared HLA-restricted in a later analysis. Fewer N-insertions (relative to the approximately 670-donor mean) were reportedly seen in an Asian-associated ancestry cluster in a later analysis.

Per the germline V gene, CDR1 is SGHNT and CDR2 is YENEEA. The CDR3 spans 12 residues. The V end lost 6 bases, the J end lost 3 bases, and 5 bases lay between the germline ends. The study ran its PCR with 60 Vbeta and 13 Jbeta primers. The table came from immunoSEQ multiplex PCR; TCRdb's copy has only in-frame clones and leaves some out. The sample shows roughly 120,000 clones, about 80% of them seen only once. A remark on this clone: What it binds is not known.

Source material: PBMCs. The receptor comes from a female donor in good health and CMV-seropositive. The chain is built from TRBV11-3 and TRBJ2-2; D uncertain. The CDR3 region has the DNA TGTGCCAGCAGTCCTGACACCGGGGAGCTGTTTTTT. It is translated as CASSPDTGELFF. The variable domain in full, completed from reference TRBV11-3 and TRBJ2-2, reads EAGVVQSPRYKIIEKKQPVAFWCNPISGHNTLYWYLQNLGQGPELLIRYENEEAVDDSQLPKDRFSAERLKGVDSTLKIQPAELGDSAVYLCASSPDTGELFFGEGSRLTVL.